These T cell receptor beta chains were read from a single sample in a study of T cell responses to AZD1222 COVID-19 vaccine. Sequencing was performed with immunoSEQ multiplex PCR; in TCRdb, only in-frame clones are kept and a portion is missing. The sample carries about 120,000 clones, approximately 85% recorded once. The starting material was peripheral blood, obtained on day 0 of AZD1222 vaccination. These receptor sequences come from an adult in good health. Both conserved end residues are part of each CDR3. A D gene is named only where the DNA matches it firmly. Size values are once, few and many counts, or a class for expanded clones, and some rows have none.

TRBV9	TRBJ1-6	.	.	CASSVGAGDSPLHF	TGTGCCAGCAGCGTAGGAGCGGGGGACTCACCCCTCCACTTT
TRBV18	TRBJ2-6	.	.	CASSPSTGSGGANVLTF	TGTGCCAGCTCACCATCGACAGGAAGTGGAGGGGCCAACGTCCTGACTTTC
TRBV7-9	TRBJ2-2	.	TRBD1	CASSYGTGGIGELFF	TGTGCCAGCAGCTACGGGACAGGGGGCATCGGGGAGCTGTTTTTT
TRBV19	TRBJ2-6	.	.	CASSIIARAGANVLTF	TGTGCCAGTAGTATAATAGCCAGGGCTGGGGCCAACGTCCTGACTTTC
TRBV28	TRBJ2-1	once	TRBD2	CATGTSGGISPYNEQFF	TGTGCCACAGGGACTAGCGGGGGGATATCCCCCTACAATGAGCAGTTCTTC
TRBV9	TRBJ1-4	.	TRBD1	CASSVSKDRGYNEKLFF	TGTGCCAGCAGCGTGTCAAAGGACAGGGGATACAATGAAAAACTGTTTTTT
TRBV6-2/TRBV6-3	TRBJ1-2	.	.	CASSYSAGFDGYTF	TGTGCCAGCAGTTACTCAGCAGGGTTTGATGGCTACACCTTC
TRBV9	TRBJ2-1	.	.	CASSLRLNGYNEQFF	TGTGCCAGCAGCCTCCGACTAAATGGGTACAATGAGCAGTTCTTC
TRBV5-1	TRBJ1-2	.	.	CASSNPGDYGYTF	TGCGCCAGCAGTAATCCCGGGGACTATGGCTACACCTTC
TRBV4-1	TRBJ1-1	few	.	CASSQDMSSMNTEAFF	TGCGCCAGCAGCCAAGATATGAGTAGTATGAACACTGAAGCTTTCTTT
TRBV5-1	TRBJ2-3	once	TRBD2	CASSSWESGTSGRTEDTQYF	TGCGCCAGCAGCTCCTGGGAATCAGGGACTAGCGGGAGGACGGAAGATACGCAGTATTTT
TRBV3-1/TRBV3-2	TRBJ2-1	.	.	CASSQDLGRYEQFF	TGTGCCAGCAGCCAAGATCTCGGTAGGTATGAGCAGTTCTTC
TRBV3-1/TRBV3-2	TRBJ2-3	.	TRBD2	CASSEGLAGVDTQYF	TGTGCCAGCAGCGAGGGACTAGCGGGAGTAGATACGCAGTATTTT
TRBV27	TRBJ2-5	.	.	CASRRGNQETQYF	TGTGCCAGCAGGAGGGGGAACCAAGAGACCCAGTACTTC
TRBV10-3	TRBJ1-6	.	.	CAISESGGYNSPLHF	TGTGCCATCAGTGAGTCCGGGGGCTATAATTCACCCCTCCACTTT
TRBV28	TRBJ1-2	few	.	CASSRGDYGYTF	TGTGCCAGCAGTAGGGGAGACTATGGCTACACCTTC
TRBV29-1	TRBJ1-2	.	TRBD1	CSAGQGQHGYTF	TGCAGCGCCGGACAGGGTCAACATGGCTACACCTTC
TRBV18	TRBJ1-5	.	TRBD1	CASSPTGGVDQPQHF	TGTGCCAGCTCACCGACAGGGGGCGTGGATCAGCCCCAGCATTTT
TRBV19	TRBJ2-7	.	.	CASSSQGAEQYF	TGTGCCAGTAGTTCACAGGGAGCCGAGCAGTACTTC
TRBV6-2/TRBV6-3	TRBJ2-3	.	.	CASSSIVWGTDTQYF	TGTGCCAGCAGTTCTATAGTTTGGGGCACAGATACGCAGTATTTT
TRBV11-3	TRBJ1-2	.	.	CASSRDSAGYTF	TGTGCCAGCAGCAGAGACAGTGCTGGCTACACCTTC
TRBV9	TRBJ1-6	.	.	CASSVEGGLRSPLHF	TGTGCCAGCAGCGTAGAGGGAGGGCTTAGGTCACCCCTCCACTTT
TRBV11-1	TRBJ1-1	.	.	CASSLAYGSKAFF	TGTGCCAGCAGCTTAGCGTACGGCAGTAAAGCTTTCTTT
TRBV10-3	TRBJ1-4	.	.	CAISESGANEKLFF	TGTGCCATCAGTGAGTCTGGGGCGAACGAAAAACTGTTTTTT
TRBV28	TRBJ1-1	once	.	CASDPRGGSNTEAFF	TGTGCCTCCGACCCCAGGGGAGGGTCGAACACTGAAGCTTTCTTT
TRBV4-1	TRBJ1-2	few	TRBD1	CASSHARQGTSPTDGYTF	TGCGCCAGCAGCCATGCTCGACAGGGAACAAGCCCTACGGATGGCTACACCTTC
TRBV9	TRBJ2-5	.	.	CASSVAPGIQETQYF	TGTGCCAGCAGCGTAGCTCCGGGTATACAAGAGACCCAGTACTTC
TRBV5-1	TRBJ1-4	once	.	CASSPGTGNEKLFF	TGCGCCAGCAGCCCTGGGACGGGGAATGAAAAACTGTTTTTT
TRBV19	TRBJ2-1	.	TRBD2	CASSGTSYKNEQFF	TGTGCCAGTAGCGGGACTAGCTATAAGAATGAGCAGTTCTTC
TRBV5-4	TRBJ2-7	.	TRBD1	CASSLPTGGPSYEQYF	TGTGCCAGCAGCTTGCCGACAGGGGGTCCTTCCTACGAGCAGTACTTC
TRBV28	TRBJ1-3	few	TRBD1	CASGGQSVGNTIYF	TGTGCCAGCGGGGGACAGTCTGTAGGAAACACCATATATTTT
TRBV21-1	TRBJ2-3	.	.	CASSKEASGTDTDTQYF	TGTGCCAGCAGCAAAGAGGCTAGCGGGACTGACACAGATACGCAGTATTTT
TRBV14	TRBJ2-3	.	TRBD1	CASSPRTGSNTDTQYF	TGTGCCAGCAGCCCACGGACAGGGTCTAACACAGATACGCAGTATTTT
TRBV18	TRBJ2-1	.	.	CASSPPGDLKFF	TGTGCCAGCTCACCACCCGGTGATTTGAAGTTCTTC
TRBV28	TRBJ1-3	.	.	CASTPTGRGGNTIYF	TGTGCCAGCACTCCTACAGGGCGCGGTGGAAACACCATATATTTT
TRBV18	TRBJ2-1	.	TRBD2	CASSPGTSGRVNEQFF	TGTGCCAGCTCACCAGGGACTAGCGGGAGGGTTAATGAGCAGTTCTTC
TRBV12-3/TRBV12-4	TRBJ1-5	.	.	CASSYRRGQPQHF	TGTGCCAGCAGTTACCGTAGGGGCCAGCCCCAGCATTTT